The sequence of this TCR beta chain was determined in a study of OX40 agonist ivuxolimab in advanced cancers. Study results and caveats: Doses of 0.1 to 3.0 mg/kg were accompanied by clonal expansion of CD4+ and CD8+ blood T cells by week 6.

TCRdb's table, derived via immunoSEQ multiplex PCR, lists solely in-frame clones and lacks some. Among tens of thousands of clones, around 87% were seen once, and the ten largest hold 28%. Comments on this clone: As yet, its antigen is unknown.

Germline V gene lookup returns CDR1 SGHDT and CDR2 YYEEEE. This CDR3 comprises 14 residues. V was trimmed by 2 bases and J by 3 bases, leaving 11 bases between them. V usage is TRBV5-6 and J usage is TRBJ2-5; D is unresolved. The sample here was CD4+ or CD8+ T cells sorted from blood, taken in a trial of the OX40 agonist ivuxolimab. This receptor was obtained from an adult with an advanced solid tumor such as melanoma, head and neck, liver or kidney cancer. CDR3 amino acids: CASSLSWLEETQYF. The CDR3 bases are TGTGCCAGCAGCTTATCATGGCTGGAAGAGACCCAGTACTTC.